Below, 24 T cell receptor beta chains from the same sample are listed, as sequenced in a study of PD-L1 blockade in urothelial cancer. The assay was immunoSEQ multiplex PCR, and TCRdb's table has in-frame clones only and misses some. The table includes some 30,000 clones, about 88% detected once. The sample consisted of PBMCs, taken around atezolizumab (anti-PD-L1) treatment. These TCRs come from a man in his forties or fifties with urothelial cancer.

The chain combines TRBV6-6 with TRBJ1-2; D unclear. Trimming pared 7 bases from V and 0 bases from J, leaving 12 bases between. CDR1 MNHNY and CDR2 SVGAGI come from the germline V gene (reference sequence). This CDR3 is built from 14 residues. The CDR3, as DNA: TGTGCCAGCACCGAGGCCATTCCTAACTATGGCTACACCTTC. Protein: CASTEAIPNYGYTF.

As DNA, the CDR3 is TGTGCCAGCAGCTCCGAGCGAACCGGGGAGCTGTTTTTT. As protein: CASSSERTGELFF. This rearrangement joins TRBV7-8 to TRBJ2-2; no reliable D call. Germline-derived CDR1 and CDR2 are SGHVS and FQNEAQ. The V and J ends lost 4 bases and 5 bases respectively, with 8 bases between them. The CDR3 is 13 residues long. The full variable domain, in which reference TRBV7-8 and TRBJ2-2 provide the parts outside the CDR3, is GAGVSQSPRYKVAKRGQDVALRCDPISGHVSLFWYQQALGQGPEFLTYFQNEAQLDKSGLPSDRFFAERPEGSVSTLKIQRTQQEDSAVYLCASSSERTGELFFGEGSRLTVL.

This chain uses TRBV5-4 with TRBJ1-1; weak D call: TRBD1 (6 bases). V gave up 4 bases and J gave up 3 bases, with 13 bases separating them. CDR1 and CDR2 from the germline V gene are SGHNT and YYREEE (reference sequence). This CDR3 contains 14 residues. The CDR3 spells CASSLGHGDTEAFF. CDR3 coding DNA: TGTGCCAGCAGCCTGGGACACGGGGACACTGAAGCTTTCTTT.

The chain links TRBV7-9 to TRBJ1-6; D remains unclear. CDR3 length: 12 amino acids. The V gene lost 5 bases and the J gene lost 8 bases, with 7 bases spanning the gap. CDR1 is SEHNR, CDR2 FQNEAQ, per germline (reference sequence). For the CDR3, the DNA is TGTGCCAGCAGCGAACAACATTCACCCCTCCACTTT. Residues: CASSEQHSPLHF.

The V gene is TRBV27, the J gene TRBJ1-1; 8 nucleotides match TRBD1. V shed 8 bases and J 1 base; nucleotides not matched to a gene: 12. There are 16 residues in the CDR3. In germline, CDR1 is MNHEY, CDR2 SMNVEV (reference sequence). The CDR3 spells CASWKVRGPSNTEAFF. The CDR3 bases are TGTGCCAGCTGGAAAGTCAGGGGGCCCTCGAACACTGAAGCTTTCTTT.

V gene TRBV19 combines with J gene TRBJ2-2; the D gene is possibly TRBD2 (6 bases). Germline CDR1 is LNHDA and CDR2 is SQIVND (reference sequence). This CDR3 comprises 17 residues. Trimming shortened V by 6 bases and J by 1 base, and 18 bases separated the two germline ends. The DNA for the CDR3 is TGTGCCAGTAGCATTACCCCAGGGACTTGGAACACCGGGGAGCTGTTTTTT. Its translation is CASSITPGTWNTGELFF.

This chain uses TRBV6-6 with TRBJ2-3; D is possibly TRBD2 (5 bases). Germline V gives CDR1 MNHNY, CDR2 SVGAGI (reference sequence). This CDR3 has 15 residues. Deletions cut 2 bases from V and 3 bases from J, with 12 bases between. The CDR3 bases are TGTGCCAGCAGTTACGAACTAGAGTTGACAGATACGCAGTATTTT. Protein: CASSYELELTDTQYF.

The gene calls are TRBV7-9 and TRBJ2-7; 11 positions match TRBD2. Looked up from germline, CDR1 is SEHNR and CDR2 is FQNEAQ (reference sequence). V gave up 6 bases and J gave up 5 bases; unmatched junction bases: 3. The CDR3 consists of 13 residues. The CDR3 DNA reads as TGTGCCAGCAGGCTAGCGGGAGGACACGAGCAGTACTTC. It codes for CASRLAGGHEQYF.

CDR3 nucleotides: TGTGCCAGCAGAGCCCAGGGGGCGACTAATGAAAAACTGTTTTTT. Translating gives CASRAQGATNEKLFF. This chain joins TRBV2 and TRBJ1-4; 8 nucleotides align to TRBD1. J was trimmed by 2 bases and V by 6 bases; bases with no gene match: 5. This CDR3 has 15 residues. Germline V lookup: CDR1 SNHLY, CDR2 FYNNEI.

CDR3 in amino acids: CASSLARVSNQPQHF. DNA for the CDR3: TGTGCCAGCAGCTTAGCCAGGGTTAGCAATCAGCCCCAGCATTTT. This sequence joins TRBV7-8 and TRBJ1-5, with a weak D call TRBD1 (5 bases). The CDR3 consists of 15 residues. Trimming took 0 bases from V and 0 from J, leaving 6 bases between them. Germline values: CDR1 SGHVS, CDR2 FQNEAQ.

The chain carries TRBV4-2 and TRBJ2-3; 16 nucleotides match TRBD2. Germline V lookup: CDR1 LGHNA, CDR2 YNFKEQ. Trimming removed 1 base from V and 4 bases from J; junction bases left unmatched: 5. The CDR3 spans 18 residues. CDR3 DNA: TGTGCCAGCAGCCAAGTGGGGACTAGCGGGGGGGCCCCAGATACGCAGTATTTT. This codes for CASSQVGTSGGAPDTQYF.

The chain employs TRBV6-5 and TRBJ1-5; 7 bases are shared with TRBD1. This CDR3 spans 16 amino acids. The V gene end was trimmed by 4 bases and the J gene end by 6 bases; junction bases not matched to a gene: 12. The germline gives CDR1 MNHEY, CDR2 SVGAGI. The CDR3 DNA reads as TGTGCCAGCAGTTCAACGACAGGGCGAGGGGGTCAGCCCCAGCATTTT. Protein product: CASSSTTGRGGQPQHF.

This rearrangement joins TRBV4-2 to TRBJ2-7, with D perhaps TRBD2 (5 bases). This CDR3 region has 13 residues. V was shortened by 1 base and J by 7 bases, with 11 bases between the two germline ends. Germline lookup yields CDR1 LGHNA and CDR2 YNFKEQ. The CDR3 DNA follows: TGTGCCAGCAGCCAAGCGGGGTATGGTGAGCAGTACTTC. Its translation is CASSQAGYGEQYF.

CDR3 nucleotide sequence: TGTGCCAGCAGCTTAGGGACTAGCGTTCTCTCCTACGAGCAGTACTTC. Translating gives CASSLGTSVLSYEQYF. This chain links TRBV7-9 with TRBJ2-7, with TRBD2 identical over 9 bases. CDR1 SEHNR and CDR2 FQNEAQ come from the germline V gene (reference sequence). Trimming removed 1 base from V and 0 bases from J; junction bases left unmatched: 4. The CDR3 totals 16 residues.

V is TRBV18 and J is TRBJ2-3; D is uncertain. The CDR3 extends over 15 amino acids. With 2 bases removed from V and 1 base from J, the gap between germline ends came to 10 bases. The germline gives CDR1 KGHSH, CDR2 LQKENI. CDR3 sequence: CASSPIRQGTDTQYF. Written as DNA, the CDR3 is TGTGCCAGCTCACCAATCCGGCAGGGCACAGATACGCAGTATTTT.

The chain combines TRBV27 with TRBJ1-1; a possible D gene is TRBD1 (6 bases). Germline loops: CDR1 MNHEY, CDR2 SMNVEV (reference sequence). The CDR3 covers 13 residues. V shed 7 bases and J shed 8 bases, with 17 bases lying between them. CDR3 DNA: TGTGCCAGCATTCCGTTTGGGGGCCGGGAAGCTTTCTTT. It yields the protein CASIPFGGREAFF.

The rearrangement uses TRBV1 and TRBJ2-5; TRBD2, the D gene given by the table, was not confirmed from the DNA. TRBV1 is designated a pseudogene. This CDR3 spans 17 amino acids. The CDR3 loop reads CTSSQDRLLAGEETQYF. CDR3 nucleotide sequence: TGCACCAGCAGCCAAGACCGCCTGCTAGCGGGGGAAGAGACCCAGTACTTC.

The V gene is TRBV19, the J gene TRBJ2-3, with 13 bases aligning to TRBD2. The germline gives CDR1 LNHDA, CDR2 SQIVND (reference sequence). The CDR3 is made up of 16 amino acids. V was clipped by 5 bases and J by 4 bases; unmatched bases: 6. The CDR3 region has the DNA TGTGCCAGTAGTCCCACTAGCGGGAGGGCCTCAGATACGCAGTATTTT. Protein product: CASSPTSGRASDTQYF.

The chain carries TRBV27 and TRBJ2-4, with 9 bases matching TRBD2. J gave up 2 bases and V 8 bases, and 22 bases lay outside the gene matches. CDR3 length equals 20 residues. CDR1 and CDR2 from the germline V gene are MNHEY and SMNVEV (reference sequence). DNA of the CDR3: TGTGCCAGCGGAAAATCGACCGGGACTAGCCTTCTCGGGACCAAAAACATTCAGTACTTC. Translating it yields CASGKSTGTSLLGTKNIQYF.

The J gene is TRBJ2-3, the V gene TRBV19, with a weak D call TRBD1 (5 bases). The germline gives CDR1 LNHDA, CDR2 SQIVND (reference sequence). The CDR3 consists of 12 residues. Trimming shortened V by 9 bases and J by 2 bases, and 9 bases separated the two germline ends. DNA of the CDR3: TGTGCCAGCCGACAGTCCACAGATACGCAGTATTTT. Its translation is CASRQSTDTQYF. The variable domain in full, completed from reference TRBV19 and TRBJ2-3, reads DGGITQSPKYLFRKEGQNVTLSCEQNLNHDAMYWYRQDPGQGLRLIYYSQIVNDFQKGDIAEGYSVSREKKESFPLTVTSAQKNPTAFYLCASRQSTDTQYFGPGTRLTVL.

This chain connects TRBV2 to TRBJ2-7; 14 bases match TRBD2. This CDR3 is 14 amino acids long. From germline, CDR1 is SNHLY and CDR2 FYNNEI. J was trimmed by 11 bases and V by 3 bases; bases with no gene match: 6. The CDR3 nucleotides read TGTGCCAGCAGTGACGGGACTAGCGGGAGATTGGAGTACTTC. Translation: CASSDGTSGRLEYF.

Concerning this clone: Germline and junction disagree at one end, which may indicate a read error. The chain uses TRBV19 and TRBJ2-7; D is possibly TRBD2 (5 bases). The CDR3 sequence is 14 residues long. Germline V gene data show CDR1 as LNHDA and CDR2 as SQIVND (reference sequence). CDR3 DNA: TGTGCCAGTAGTATATCCCTGGGCGCGTACAGCCGGGAATTC. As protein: CASSISLGAYSREF.

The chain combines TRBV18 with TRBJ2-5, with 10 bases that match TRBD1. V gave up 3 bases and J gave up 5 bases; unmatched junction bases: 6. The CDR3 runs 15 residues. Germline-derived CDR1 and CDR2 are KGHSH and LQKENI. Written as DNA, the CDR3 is TGTGCCAGCTCACCTCCGGGACAGGGGTTCGAGACCCAGTACTTC. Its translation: CASSPPGQGFETQYF.

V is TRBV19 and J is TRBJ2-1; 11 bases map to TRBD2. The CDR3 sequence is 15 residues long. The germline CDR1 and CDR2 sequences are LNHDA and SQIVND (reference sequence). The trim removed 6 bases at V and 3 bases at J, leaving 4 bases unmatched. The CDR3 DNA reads TGTGCCAGTAGAACTAGCGGGAGTGTCTACAATGAGCAGTTCTTC. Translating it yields CASRTSGSVYNEQFF.